This record concerns one T cell receptor beta chain sequence. Antigen: not known. Profiled with immunoSEQ multiplex PCR; TCRdb holds only in-frame clones, not every one. The profile shows about 350,000 clones, 87% of them singletons. The donors were in the approximately 120-subject validation cohort, distinct from the roughly 670-subject first cohort. CDR1 and CDR2 from the germline V gene are SGHRS and YFSETQ. The V segment lost 4 bases and the J segment 0 bases; nucleotides outside the gene matches: 6. The CDR3 loop spans 16 amino acids. The sample originates from a study of cytomegalovirus exposure and HLA in healthy donors. Overall study results and limits: Some TCR beta chains (more than 150 of them) were listed as cytomegalovirus-associated. The authors confirmed in vitro that a few CMV-associated chains were specific for CMV antigens. Reports credit the classifier with highly specific, highly sensitive diagnosis of cytomegalovirus status.

The rearrangement joins TRBV5-1 to TRBJ1-1; 10 positions agree with TRBD1. Sequencing was performed on PBMCs. This clonotype was obtained from a woman between 25 and 40 years old in good health and CMV-seropositive. In DNA form, the CDR3 reads TGCGCCAGCAGCGCGGGACAGGGGACAGTGAACACTGAAGCTTTCTTT. Amino acid sequence: CASSAGQGTVNTEAFF.